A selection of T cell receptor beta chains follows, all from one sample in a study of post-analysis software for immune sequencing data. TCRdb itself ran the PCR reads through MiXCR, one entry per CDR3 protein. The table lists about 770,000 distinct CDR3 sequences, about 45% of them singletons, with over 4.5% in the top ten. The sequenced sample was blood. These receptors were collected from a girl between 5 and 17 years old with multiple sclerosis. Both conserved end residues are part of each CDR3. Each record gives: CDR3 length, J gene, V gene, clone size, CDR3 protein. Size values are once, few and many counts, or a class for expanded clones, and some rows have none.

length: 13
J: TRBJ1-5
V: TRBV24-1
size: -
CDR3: CATSDFTEQPQHF

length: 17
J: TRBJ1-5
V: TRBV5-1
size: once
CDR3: CASSLDGLPDNNQPQHF

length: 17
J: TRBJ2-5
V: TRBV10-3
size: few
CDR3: CAIAPSASGSVRETQYF

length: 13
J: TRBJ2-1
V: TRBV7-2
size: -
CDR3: CAKGTSGSHEQFF

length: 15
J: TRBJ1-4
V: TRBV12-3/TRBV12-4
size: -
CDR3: CASRSRTPTNEKLFF

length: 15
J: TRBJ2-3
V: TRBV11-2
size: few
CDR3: CASSSGPILTDTQYF

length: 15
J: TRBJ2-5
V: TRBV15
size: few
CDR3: CATSRDIRGQETQYF

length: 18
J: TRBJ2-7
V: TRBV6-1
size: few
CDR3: CASSEVFARTAGAYEQYF

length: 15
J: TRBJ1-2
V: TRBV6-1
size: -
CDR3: CASRPLADTNYGYTF

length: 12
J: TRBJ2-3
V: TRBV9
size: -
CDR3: CASSGIADTQYF

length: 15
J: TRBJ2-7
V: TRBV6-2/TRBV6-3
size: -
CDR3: CASINVPGEPYEQYF

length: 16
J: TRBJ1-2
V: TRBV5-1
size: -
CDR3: CASSLSGTPGIDGYTF

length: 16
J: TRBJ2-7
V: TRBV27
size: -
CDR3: CASSLSTGRSSYEQYF

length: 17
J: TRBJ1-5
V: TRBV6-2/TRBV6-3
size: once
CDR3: CTSSPPTGRIGNQPQHF

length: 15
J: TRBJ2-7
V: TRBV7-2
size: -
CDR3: CASSLEGSYSYEQYF

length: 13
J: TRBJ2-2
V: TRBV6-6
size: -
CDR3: CVSATNLSGELFF

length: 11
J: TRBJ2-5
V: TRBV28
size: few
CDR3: CASRNVETQYF

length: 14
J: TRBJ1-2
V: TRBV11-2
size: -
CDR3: CASSLATGDYGYTF

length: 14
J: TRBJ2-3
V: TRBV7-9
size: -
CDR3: CASSLSLGGNTQYF

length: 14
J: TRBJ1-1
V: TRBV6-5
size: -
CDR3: CASRDSLAGTEAFF

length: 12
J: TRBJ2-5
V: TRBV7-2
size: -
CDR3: CASSTRAETQYF

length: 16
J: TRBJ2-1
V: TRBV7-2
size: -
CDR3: CASSSPGTSKNNEQFF

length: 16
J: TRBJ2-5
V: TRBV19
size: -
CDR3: CASSPPRRGDGETQYF

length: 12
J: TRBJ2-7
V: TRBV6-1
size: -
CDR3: CASRQTGIEQYF

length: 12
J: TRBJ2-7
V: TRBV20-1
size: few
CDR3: CSASGPVYEQYF

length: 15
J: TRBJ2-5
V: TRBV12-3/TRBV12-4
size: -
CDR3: CASRRGGQTQETQYF

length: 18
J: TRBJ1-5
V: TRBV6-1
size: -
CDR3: CASRELRANRASNQPQHF

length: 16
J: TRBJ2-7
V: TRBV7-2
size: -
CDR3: CASSLASDRGLYEQYF

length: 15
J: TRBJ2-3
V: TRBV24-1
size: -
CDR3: CATSDPGLAADTQYF

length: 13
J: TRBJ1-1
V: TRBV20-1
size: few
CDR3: CSAREGGVAEAFF

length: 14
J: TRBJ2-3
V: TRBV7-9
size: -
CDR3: CASSSGPGGDTQYF

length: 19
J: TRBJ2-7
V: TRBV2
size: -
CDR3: CASSGRTSGKESATYEQYF

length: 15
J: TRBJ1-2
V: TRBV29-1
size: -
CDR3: CSVEEAKGTSYGYTF

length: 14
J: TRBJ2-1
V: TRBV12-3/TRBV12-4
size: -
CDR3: CASKLAGGGNEQFF

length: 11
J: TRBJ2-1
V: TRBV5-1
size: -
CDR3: CASSFTDTQFF

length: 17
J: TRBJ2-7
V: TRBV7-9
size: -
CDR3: CASSPPSGREGTYEQYF

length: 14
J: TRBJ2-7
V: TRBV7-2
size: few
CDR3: CASSLGAETYEQYF

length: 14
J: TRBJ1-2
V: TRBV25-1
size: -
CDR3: CASSERTVNYGYTF

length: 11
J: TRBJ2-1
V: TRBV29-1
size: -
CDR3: CSVEDQGEQFF

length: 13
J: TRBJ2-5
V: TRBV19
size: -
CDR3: CATQSIYQETQYF

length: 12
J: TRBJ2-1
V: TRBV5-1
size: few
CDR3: CASSLKEYEQFF

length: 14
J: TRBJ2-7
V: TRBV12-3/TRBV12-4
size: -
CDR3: CASLSGSGNYEQYF

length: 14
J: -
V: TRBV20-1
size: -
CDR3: CSAGFWTGSYEQYF

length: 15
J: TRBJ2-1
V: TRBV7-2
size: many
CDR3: CASSLPRRQNNEQFF

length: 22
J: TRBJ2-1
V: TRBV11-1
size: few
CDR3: CASSLPDLRGTSGSDDGNEQFF

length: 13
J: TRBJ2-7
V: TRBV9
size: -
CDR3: CASSLVGESEQYF

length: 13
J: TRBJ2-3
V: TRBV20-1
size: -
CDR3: CSAPDRGTDTQYF

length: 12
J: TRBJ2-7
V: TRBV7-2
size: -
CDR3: CASRGAGYEQYF

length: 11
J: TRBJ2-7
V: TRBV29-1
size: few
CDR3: CSGGLADHQYF

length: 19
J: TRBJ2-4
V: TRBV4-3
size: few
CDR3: CASSQELGLAGEGKNIQYF

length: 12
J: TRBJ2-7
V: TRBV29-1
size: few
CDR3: CSVEGAGYEQYF

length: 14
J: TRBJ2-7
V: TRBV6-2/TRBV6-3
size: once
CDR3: CASSNPWDSYEQYF

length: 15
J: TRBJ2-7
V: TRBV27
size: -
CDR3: CATHPLAGEVYEQYF

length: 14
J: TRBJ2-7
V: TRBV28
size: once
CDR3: CASSTLQGTYEQYF

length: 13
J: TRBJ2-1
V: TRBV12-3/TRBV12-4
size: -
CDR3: CATSGPVGGEQFF

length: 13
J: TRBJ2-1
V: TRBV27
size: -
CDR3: CASNLFGGGEQFF

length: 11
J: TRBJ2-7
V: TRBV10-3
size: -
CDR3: CAIRESYEQYF

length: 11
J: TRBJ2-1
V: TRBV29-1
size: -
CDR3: CSARGGDEQFF

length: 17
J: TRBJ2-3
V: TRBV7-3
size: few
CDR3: CASSPRTSLASTDTQYF